The 26 T cell receptor beta chains below come from one sample, sequenced in a study of shared T cell receptors in the human thymus. The method was immunoSEQ multiplex PCR; TCRdb's version includes in-frame clones alone and lacks a portion of them. The top ten clones hold more than 0.008% of a sample with hundreds of thousands of clones, roughly 88% of them seen once. The same sample was also studied in work on human thymus T cells.

Sequenced input: thymocytes. These receptors originate from a girl less than two years old with a congenital heart defect.

The rearrangement uses TRBV6-1 and TRBJ2-1; the D gene is possibly TRBD2 (6 bases). This CDR3 has 17 residues. Trimming took 4 bases from V and 2 from J, leaving 18 bases between them. The germline gives CDR1 MNHNS, CDR2 SASEGT. CDR3 amino acids: CASSGGDGAWPYNEQFF. CDR3 coding DNA: TGTGCCAGCAGTGGGGGGGACGGGGCCTGGCCCTACAATGAGCAGTTCTTC.

J is TRBJ1-5 and V is TRBV5-3; 7 nucleotides match TRBD1. TRBV5-3 is reported as an ORF; its role is uncertain. CDR3 length: 16 amino acids. V dropped 2 bases and J dropped 2; count of bases not matched to a gene: 7. CDR3 in DNA: TGTGCCAGAAGCTTTCGACAGGGAGGTGGCAATCAGCCCCAGCATTTT. This translates into CARSFRQGGGNQPQHF.

The V and J genes are TRBV18 and TRBJ2-2; TRBD2 matches at 12 bases. In germline, CDR1 is KGHSH, CDR2 LQKENI. V lost 6 bases and J lost 4; bases outside the gene matches: 6. The CDR3 consists of 16 residues. This chain's CDR3 is CASSETSGGLTGELFF. Here the CDR3 DNA reads TGTGCCAGCTCGGAGACTAGCGGGGGCCTCACCGGGGAGCTGTTTTTT.

The count of this clone is one. This chain's CDR3 is CASSLRSHEKLFF. CDR3 bases: TGTGCCAGTAGTCTCAGGTCCCATGAAAAACTGTTTTTT. The rearrangement joins TRBV19 to TRBJ1-4; no reliable D call. The CDR3 length is 13 residues. Trimming took 5 bases from V and 6 from J, leaving 10 bases between them. Per the germline V gene, CDR1 is LNHDA and CDR2 is SQIVND (reference sequence).

V is TRBV28 and J is TRBJ1-1, with no clear D. CDR3 length equals 17 residues. Trimming shortened V by 0 bases and J by 0 bases, and 14 bases separated the two germline ends. Germline V gene data show CDR1 as MDHEN and CDR2 as SYDVKM. The CDR3 reads CASSLWDFLPLNTEAFF. In nucleotides, the CDR3 is TGTGCCAGCAGTTTATGGGACTTTCTCCCCCTGAACACTGAAGCTTTCTTT.

The gene calls are TRBV5-4 and TRBJ2-5; 14 bases match TRBD2. This CDR3 has 18 amino acids. The germline V gene encodes CDR1 SGHNT and CDR2 YYREEE (reference sequence). The V segment lost 2 bases and the J segment 2 bases; nucleotides outside the gene matches: 8. The CDR3 DNA reads TGTGCCAGCAGCTTTTGGACTAGCGGGGGGCCAGTACAAGAGACCCAGTACTTC. Translating gives CASSFWTSGGPVQETQYF. Using reference TRBV5-4 and TRBJ2-5 for the parts outside the CDR3, the full variable domain is ETGVTQSPTHLIKTRGQQVTLRCSSQSGHNTVSWYQQALGQGPQFIFQYYREEENGRGNFPPRFSGLQFPNYSSELNVNALELDDSALYLCASSFWTSGGPVQETQYFGPGTRLLVL.

The chain is built from TRBV15 and TRBJ2-3; tentative D call: TRBD1 (6 bases). V dropped 0 bases and J dropped 2 bases, with 12 bases sitting between them. The CDR3 has 16 residues. Germline lookup yields CDR1 LNHNV and CDR2 YYDKDF (reference sequence). The chain's CDR3 is CATSRDRTAYTDTQYF. As DNA, the CDR3 is TGTGCCACCAGCAGAGATCGGACAGCATACACAGATACGCAGTATTTT. The full variable domain, its missing parts supplied by reference TRBV15 and TRBJ2-3, is DAMVIQNPRYQVTQFGKPVTLSCSQTLNHNVMYWYQQKSSQAPKLLFHYYDKDFNNEADTPDNFQSRRPNTSFCFLDIRSPGLGDTAMYLCATSRDRTAYTDTQYFGPGTRLTVL.

This clone was seen just once. The J gene is TRBJ2-5, the V gene TRBV9; no definite D call. Per the germline V gene, CDR1 is SGDLS and CDR2 is YYNGEE. CDR3 size: 14 residues. Trimming took 4 bases from V and 4 from J, leaving 14 bases between them. CDR3 protein: CASSPDSSVETQYF. The CDR3 bases are TGTGCCAGCAGCCCCGACTCGTCGGTAGAGACCCAGTACTTC.

The chain recombines TRBV7-6 with TRBJ2-3; D is perhaps TRBD2 (5 bases). Trimming shortened V by 8 bases and J by 1 base, and 19 bases separated the two germline ends. The CDR3 is made up of 16 amino acids. Per the germline V gene, CDR1 is SGHVS and CDR2 is FNYEAQ. In DNA, the CDR3 is TGTGCCAGCGGGCCTTATGGCGGGTGGGGCACAGATACGCAGTATTTT. Its translation: CASGPYGGWGTDTQYF.

CDR3 residues: CASSLFNRGEDGYTF. CDR3 bases: TGTGCCAGCAGCTTGTTCAACAGGGGGGAGGATGGCTACACCTTC. This chain connects TRBV5-4 to TRBJ1-2; TRBD1 agrees at 8 bases. V lost 1 base and J lost 6; bases outside the gene matches: 8. Germline CDR1 is SGHNT and CDR2 is YYREEE (reference sequence). This CDR3 region has 15 residues.

This chain uses TRBV7-9 with TRBJ2-1; tentative D call: TRBD2 (6 bases). CDR1 is SEHNR, CDR2 FQNEAQ, per germline (reference sequence). V dropped 2 bases and J dropped 6 bases, with 8 bases sitting between them. The CDR3 extends over 13 amino acids. The CDR3 spells CASSLPGLNEQFF. The CDR3 DNA is TGTGCCAGCAGCTTACCGGGACTCAATGAGCAGTTCTTC.

V usage is TRBV4-1 and J usage is TRBJ1-2; 8 bases fit TRBD1. The CDR3 contains 16 residues. Germline assignment: CDR1 MGHRA and CDR2 YSYEKL. The trim removed 4 bases at V and 7 bases at J, leaving 14 bases unmatched. CDR3 residues: CASSLPDRARWGGYTF. The CDR3, as DNA: TGCGCCAGCAGCCTCCCGGACAGGGCTCGTTGGGGTGGCTACACCTTC.

The rearrangement joins TRBV7-9 to TRBJ2-7, with 8 positions matching TRBD1. In germline, CDR1 is SEHNR, CDR2 FQNEAQ (reference sequence). V shed 3 bases and J 7 bases; nucleotides not matched to a gene: 8. The CDR3 runs to 14 residues. The CDR3 DNA follows: TGTGCCAGCAGCTTTATCGGACAGGGATATGAGCAGTACTTC. Translation gives CASSFIGQGYEQYF.

The J gene is TRBJ1-2, the V gene TRBV7-8; TRBD1 agrees at 12 bases. The CDR3 extends over 15 amino acids. CDR1 is SGHVS, CDR2 FQNEAQ, per germline. The ends lost 6 bases at V and 5 bases at J; junction bases unmatched: 7. The CDR3 DNA sequence: TGTGCCAGCAGGCCTGGGACAGGGGGCGAGTATGGCTACACCTTC. The encoded protein is CASRPGTGGEYGYTF.

This rearrangement joins TRBV5-6 to TRBJ2-3; 10 bases map to TRBD2. Germline CDR1 SGHDT, CDR2 YYEEEE. This CDR3 has 18 amino acids. V lost 3 bases to trimming and J lost 4 bases; unmatched junction nucleotides: 14. The CDR3 nucleotides read TGTGCCAGCAGCTCAAGTATACAGCGGGGGGGCAGGGCAGATACGCAGTATTTT. This sequence encodes CASSSSIQRGGRADTQYF.

The V gene is TRBV29-1, the J gene TRBJ2-2, with 9 bases aligning to TRBD1. The germline gives CDR1 SQVTM, CDR2 ANQGSEA. Losses at the gene ends were 3 bases for V and 4 bases for J; bases not matched to a gene: 6. This CDR3 spans 15 amino acids. The CDR3 nucleotides are TGCAGCGTTGAGAGGCGGGACAGGGCCACCGGGGAGCTGTTTTTT. It translates to CSVERRDRATGELFF.

V is TRBV7-9 and J is TRBJ2-3; 8 positions agree with TRBD2. V gave up 3 bases and J gave up 3 bases; unmatched junction bases: 8. The CDR3 has 16 amino acids. Germline V gene sequence: CDR1 SEHNR, CDR2 FQNEAQ (reference sequence). For the CDR3, the DNA is TGTGCCAGCAGCTTTTCCTGGCGGGGGGTAACAGATACGCAGTATTTT. It is translated as CASSFSWRGVTDTQYF.

The chain is built from TRBV7-6 and TRBJ2-5, with unresolved D. V lost 6 bases and J lost 0, with 8 bases in between. The CDR3 loop spans 13 amino acids. Germline loops: CDR1 SGHVS, CDR2 FNYEAQ. The CDR3 protein is CASSREYQETQYF. The CDR3 coding sequence is TGTGCCAGCAGTCGAGAGTACCAAGAGACCCAGTACTTC.

This clone turned up a few times. The chain uses TRBV6-4 and TRBJ1-2, with 7 bases fitting TRBD1. J gave up 3 bases and V 9 bases, and 7 bases lay outside the gene matches. The CDR3 totals 13 residues. Germline CDR1 and CDR2: MRHNA and SNTAGT. CDR3 sequence reads: CARQDRADYGYTF. CDR3 coding DNA: TGTGCCAGACAAGACAGGGCGGACTATGGCTACACCTTC.

This sequence joins TRBV6-4 and TRBJ1-1, with TRBD1 matching over 9 bases. The V segment lost 3 bases and the J segment 4 bases; nucleotides outside the gene matches: 6. The CDR3 covers 15 residues. Germline V CDR1 and CDR2: MRHNA, SNTAGT. CDR3 sequence: CASSENRGPGTEAFF. CDR3 coding DNA: TGTGCCAGCAGTGAGAACAGGGGGCCGGGCACTGAAGCTTTCTTT.

The CDR3 sequence: CASSPRTGGISGNTIYF. The CDR3 bases are TGTGCCAGCAGCCCGAGGACAGGGGGCATCTCTGGAAACACCATATATTTT. The chain is built from TRBV5-4 and TRBJ1-3; 11 bases agree with TRBD1. This CDR3 spans 17 amino acids. Germline CDR1 reads SGHNT; CDR2 reads YYREEE (reference sequence). Losses at the gene ends were 4 bases for V and 0 bases for J; bases not matched to a gene: 6. Looking up the rest from reference TRBV5-4 and TRBJ1-3 gives the full variable domain: ETGVTQSPTHLIKTRGQQVTLRCSSQSGHNTVSWYQQALGQGPQFIFQYYREEENGRGNFPPRFSGLQFPNYSSELNVNALELDDSALYLCASSPRTGGISGNTIYFGEGSWLTVV.

J is TRBJ1-1 and V is TRBV29-1, with D uncertain. The V gene's germline CDR1 is SQVTM and CDR2 ANQGSEA. Trimming pared 0 bases from V and 6 bases from J, leaving 17 bases between. The CDR3 covers 15 residues. The CDR3 nucleotides are TGCAGCGTTGAAGATCAAGGTCCAGACTCGGCTGAAGCTTTCTTT. Translating gives CSVEDQGPDSAEAFF.

The rearrangement uses TRBV4-3 and TRBJ2-3; 8 nucleotides line up with TRBD1. This CDR3 spans 17 amino acids. Unmatched junction bases numbered 7, after V lost 1 base and J lost 1 base. The germline gives CDR1 LGHNA, CDR2 YSLEER. The CDR3 bases are TGCGCCAGCAGCCAAGTCAGGGGGCTAAAGGGCACAGATACGCAGTATTTT. Its translation is CASSQVRGLKGTDTQYF.

The chain has TRBV5-6 and TRBJ1-4; perhaps TRBD1 as D (6 bases). Trimming removed 6 bases at V and 4 bases at J, with 16 bases between. Looked up from germline, CDR1 is SGHDT and CDR2 is YYEEEE. The CDR3 covers 15 residues. The CDR3 bases are TGTGCCAGCACCTGCCGGGACACTCATAATGAAAAACTGTTTTTT. Amino acids: CASTCRDTHNEKLFF.

This clone was seen once. The rearrangement joins TRBV10-1 to TRBJ1-2, with 7 bases matching TRBD1. There are 14 residues in the CDR3. Trimming at V came to 10 bases and at J to 5 bases, leaving 13 bases not matched to a gene. The germline V gene encodes CDR1 WNHNN and CDR2 SYGVQD (reference sequence). CDR3 region: CANLQGPPRYGYTF. The CDR3 DNA reads TGCGCCAACCTACAGGGGCCACCCCGGTATGGCTACACCTTC.

This clone was detected a few times. The genes are TRBV7-2 and TRBJ2-7; 12 positions agree with TRBD2. Germline loops: CDR1 SGHTA, CDR2 FQGNSA. The trim removed 1 base at V and 1 base at J, leaving 8 bases unmatched. The CDR3 extends over 18 amino acids. CDR3 sequence (DNA): TGTGCCAGCAGCTTAGAGTCGCTAGCGGGGGGGCAATCCTACGAGCAGTACTTC. This encodes CASSLESLAGGQSYEQYF.